These T cell receptor beta chains were read from a single sample in a study of shared clonotypes between healthy human individuals. Measured with immunoSEQ multiplex PCR; TCRdb has only the in-frame clones, and not every one. The sample consists of some 2,500,000 clones, less than 95% of them appearing once. Specimen: naive CD4+ T cells from PBMCs. The receptors originated from a man aged 18 to 35 in good health. Some clones in this sample may be carry-over from other donors' samples. CDR3s include the opening cysteine and the closing phenylalanine or tryptophan. A D gene is named only where the DNA matches it firmly. Rows may omit the clone size; those that give it use once, few, many or a size class.

J: TRBJ1-1
V: TRBV11-2
size: -
D: -
DNA: TGTGCCAGCAGCCTAGACAGTGCCTGGAACACTGAAGCTTTCTTT
CDR3: CASSLDSAWNTEAFF

J: TRBJ1-1
V: TRBV7-8
size: -
D: -
DNA: TGTGCCAGCAGCGCCTATAATGGACAGTATTACGCTGAAGCTTTCTTT
CDR3: CASSAYNGQYYAEAFF

J: TRBJ2-1
V: TRBV7-2
size: -
D: -
DNA: TGTGCCAGCAGCTTACTAAAAAATGAGCAGTTCTTC
CDR3: CASSLLKNEQFF

J: TRBJ2-3
V: TRBV13
size: -
D: TRBD2
DNA: TGTGCCAGCAGCCCCGGACTAGCGGGAGGTGATAGAGATACGCAGTATTTT
CDR3: CASSPGLAGGDRDTQYF

J: TRBJ2-5
V: TRBV6-1
size: -
D: TRBD2
DNA: TGTGCCAGCAGTGTAGGGGGCGGGAGGGTCGGAGAGACCCAGTACTTC
CDR3: CASSVGGGRVGETQYF

J: TRBJ2-3
V: TRBV4-3
size: once
D: -
DNA: TGCGCCAGCAGCCAAATCTTAACCGGGGACTTCCCAGATACGCAGTATTTT
CDR3: CASSQILTGDFPDTQYF

J: TRBJ2-3
V: TRBV19
size: -
D: -
DNA: TGTGCCAGTAGTCGCAACAGGGATTTGGATACGCAGTATTTT
CDR3: CASSRNRDLDTQYF

J: TRBJ2-5
V: TRBV6-5
size: -
D: -
DNA: TGTGCCAGCAGGTCGGGGGCCGAGACCCAGTACTTC
CDR3: CASRSGAETQYF

J: TRBJ2-3
V: TRBV11-2
size: -
D: TRBD1
DNA: TGTGCCAGCAGATCCGGGACAGGGGGCACAGATACGCAGTATTTT
CDR3: CASRSGTGGTDTQYF

J: TRBJ1-2
V: TRBV5-1
size: -
D: TRBD1
DNA: TGCGCCAGCAGCAACCGGACAGGGACTAACTATGGCTACACCTTC
CDR3: CASSNRTGTNYGYTF

J: TRBJ1-4
V: TRBV6-5
size: -
D: -
DNA: TGTGCCAGCAGTTACTCGTGGGGTGCAACTAATGAAAAACTGTTTTTT
CDR3: CASSYSWGATNEKLFF

J: TRBJ2-1
V: TRBV6-7
size: -
D: TRBD2
DNA: TGTGCCAGCAGTTATGGGGGGGGTAGAGTCAATGAGCAGTTCTTC
CDR3: CASSYGGGRVNEQFF

J: TRBJ1-1
V: TRBV7-8
size: -
D: -
DNA: TGTGCCAGCAGCTCCAGGACAGTGAACACTGAAGCTTTCTTT
CDR3: CASSSRTVNTEAFF

J: TRBJ2-1
V: TRBV9
size: -
D: -
DNA: TGTGCCAGCAGTGGGGTCCGAGCCTCAAATGAGCAGTTCTTC
CDR3: CASSGVRASNEQFF

J: TRBJ2-7
V: TRBV27
size: -
D: -
DNA: TGTGCCAGCAGTTTATCTTTTGGGGTGGGGCAGTACTTC
CDR3: CASSLSFGVGQYF

J: TRBJ1-5
V: TRBV9
size: -
D: -
DNA: TGTGCCAGCAGCGTAGCCCCAGGCAATCAGCCCCAGCATTTT
CDR3: CASSVAPGNQPQHF

J: TRBJ1-2
V: TRBV2
size: -
D: -
DNA: TGTGCCAGCAGTGCCCTGGCCTCCCCAAACTATGGCTACACCTTC
CDR3: CASSALASPNYGYTF

J: TRBJ2-1
V: TRBV29-1
size: -
D: TRBD1
DNA: TGCAGCGCTGCCGTGCCGGGACAGGGGCGGAATGAGCAGTTCTTC
CDR3: CSAAVPGQGRNEQFF